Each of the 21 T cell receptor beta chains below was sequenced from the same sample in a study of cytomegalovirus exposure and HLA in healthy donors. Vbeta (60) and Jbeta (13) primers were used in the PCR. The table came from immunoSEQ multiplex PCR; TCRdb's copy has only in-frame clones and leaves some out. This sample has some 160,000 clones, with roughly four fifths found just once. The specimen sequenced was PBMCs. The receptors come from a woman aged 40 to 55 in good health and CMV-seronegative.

In DNA form, the CDR3 reads TGTGCCAGCAGACGGGGGGGGCCCTATGAGCAGTTCTTC. Protein product: CASRRGGPYEQFF. The chain carries TRBV7-2 and TRBJ2-1; the match to TRBD2 covers 8 bases. The length of the CDR3 is 13 residues. J gave up 8 bases and V 6 bases, and 6 bases lay outside the gene matches. Per the germline V gene, CDR1 is SGHTA and CDR2 is FQGNSA.

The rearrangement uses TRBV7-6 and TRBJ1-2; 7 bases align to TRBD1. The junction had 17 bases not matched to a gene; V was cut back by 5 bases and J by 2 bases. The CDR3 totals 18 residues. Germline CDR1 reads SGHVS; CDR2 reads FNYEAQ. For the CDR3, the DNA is TGTGCCAGCAGCCAGTCTTCCGGGACAGCCGAAGAAAACTATGGCTACACCTTC. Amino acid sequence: CASSQSSGTAEENYGYTF.

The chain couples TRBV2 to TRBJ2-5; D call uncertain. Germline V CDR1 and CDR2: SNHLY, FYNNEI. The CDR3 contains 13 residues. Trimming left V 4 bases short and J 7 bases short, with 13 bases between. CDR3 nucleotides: TGTGCCAGCAGTGGAGACCTAGGTAGGACCCAGTACTTC. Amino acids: CASSGDLGRTQYF. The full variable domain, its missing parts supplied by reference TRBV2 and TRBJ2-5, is EPEVTQTPSHQVTQMGQEVILRCVPISNHLYFYWYRQILGQKVEFLVSFYNNEISEKSEIFDDQFSVERPDGSNFTLKIRSTKLEDSAMYFCASSGDLGRTQYFGPGTRLLVL.

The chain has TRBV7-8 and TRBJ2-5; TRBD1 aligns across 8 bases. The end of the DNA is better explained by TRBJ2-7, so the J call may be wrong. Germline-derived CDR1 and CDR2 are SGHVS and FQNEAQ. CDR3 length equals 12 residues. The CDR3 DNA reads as TGTGCCAGCCAGGGGGCTTCCTACGAGCAGTACTTC. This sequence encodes CASQGASYEQYF.

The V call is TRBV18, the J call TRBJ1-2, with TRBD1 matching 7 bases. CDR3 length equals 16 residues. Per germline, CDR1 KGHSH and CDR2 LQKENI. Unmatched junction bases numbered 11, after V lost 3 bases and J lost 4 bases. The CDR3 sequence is CASSPFDWDSPYGYTF. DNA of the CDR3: TGTGCCAGCTCACCGTTCGATTGGGACAGCCCCTATGGCTACACCTTC.

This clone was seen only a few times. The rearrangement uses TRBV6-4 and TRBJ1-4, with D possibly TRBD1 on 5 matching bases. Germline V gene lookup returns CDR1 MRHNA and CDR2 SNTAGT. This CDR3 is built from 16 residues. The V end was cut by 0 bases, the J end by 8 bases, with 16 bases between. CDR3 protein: CASSDSSQGGYEKLFF. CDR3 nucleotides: TGTGCCAGCAGTGACTCGTCTCAGGGAGGATACGAAAAACTGTTTTTT.

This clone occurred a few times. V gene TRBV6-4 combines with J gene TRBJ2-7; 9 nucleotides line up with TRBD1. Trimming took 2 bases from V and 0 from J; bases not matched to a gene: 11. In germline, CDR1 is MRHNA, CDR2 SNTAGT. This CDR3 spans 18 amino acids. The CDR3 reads CASSDDGQGSPSSYEQYF. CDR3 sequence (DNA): TGTGCCAGCAGTGACGATGGACAGGGGTCTCCGAGCTCCTACGAGCAGTACTTC.

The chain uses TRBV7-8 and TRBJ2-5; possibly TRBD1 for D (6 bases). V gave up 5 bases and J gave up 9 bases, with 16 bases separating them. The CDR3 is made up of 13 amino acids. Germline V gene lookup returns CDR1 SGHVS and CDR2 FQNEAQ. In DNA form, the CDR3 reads TGTGCCAGCAGCCGGGACGGTGAGGGGGCCCAGTACTTC. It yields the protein CASSRDGEGAQYF.

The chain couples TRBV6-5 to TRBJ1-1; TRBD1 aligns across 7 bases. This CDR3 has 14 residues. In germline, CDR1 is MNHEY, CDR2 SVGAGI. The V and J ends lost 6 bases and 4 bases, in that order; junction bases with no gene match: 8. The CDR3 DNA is TGTGCCAGCAGGAGAAGACAGGGCGGCACTGAAGCTTTCTTT. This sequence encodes CASRRRQGGTEAFF.

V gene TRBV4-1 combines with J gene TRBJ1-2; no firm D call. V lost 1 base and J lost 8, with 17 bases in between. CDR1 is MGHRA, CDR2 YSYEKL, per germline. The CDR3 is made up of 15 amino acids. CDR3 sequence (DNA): TGCGCCAGCAGCCAAGTACTTCAGGCTCTCAGGGGCTACACCTTC. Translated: CASSQVLQALRGYTF.

The CDR3 nucleotides are TGTGCCAGCAGTCCCGTGGACAGCCTCAATCAGCCCCAGCATTTT. Residues: CASSPVDSLNQPQHF. J is TRBJ1-5 and V is TRBV27; possibly TRBD1 for D (6 bases). The CDR3 has 15 amino acids. V lost 5 bases, J lost 3 bases, and 14 bases lay in between. The germline CDR1 and CDR2 sequences are MNHEY and SMNVEV (reference sequence).

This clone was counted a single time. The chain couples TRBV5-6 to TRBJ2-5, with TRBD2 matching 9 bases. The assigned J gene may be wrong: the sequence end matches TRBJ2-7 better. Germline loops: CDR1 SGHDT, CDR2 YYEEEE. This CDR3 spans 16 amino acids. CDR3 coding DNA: TGTGCCAGCAGCTTGGGGTTAGCGGGGGAGTACTACGAGCAGTACTTC. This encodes CASSLGLAGEYYEQYF.

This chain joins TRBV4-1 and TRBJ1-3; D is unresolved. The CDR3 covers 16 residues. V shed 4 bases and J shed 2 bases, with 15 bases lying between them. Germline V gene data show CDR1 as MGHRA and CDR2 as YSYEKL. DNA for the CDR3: TGCGCCAGCAGCCCGCAGATTTCCACTACTGGAAACACCATATATTTT. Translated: CASSPQISTTGNTIYF.

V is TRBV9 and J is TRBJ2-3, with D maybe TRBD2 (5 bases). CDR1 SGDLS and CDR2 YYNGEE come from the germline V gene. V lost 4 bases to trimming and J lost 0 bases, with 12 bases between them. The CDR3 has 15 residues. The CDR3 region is CASSPPGISTDTQYF. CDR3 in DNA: TGTGCCAGCAGCCCTCCGGGGATTAGCACAGATACGCAGTATTTT.

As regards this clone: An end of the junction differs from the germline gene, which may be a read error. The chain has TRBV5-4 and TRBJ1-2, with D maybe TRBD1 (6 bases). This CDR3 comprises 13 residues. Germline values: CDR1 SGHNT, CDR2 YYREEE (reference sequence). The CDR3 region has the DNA TGTGCCAGCAGCATCAGGGGTGGGGGTGGCTACCCCTTC. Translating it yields CASSIRGGGGYPF.

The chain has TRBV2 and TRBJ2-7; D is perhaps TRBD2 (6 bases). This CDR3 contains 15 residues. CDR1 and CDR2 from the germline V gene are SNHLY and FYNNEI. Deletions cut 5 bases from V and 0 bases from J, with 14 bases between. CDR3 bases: TGTGCCAGCAGTCCTACTAGCTTTAGCTCCTACGAGCAGTACTTC. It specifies CASSPTSFSSYEQYF.

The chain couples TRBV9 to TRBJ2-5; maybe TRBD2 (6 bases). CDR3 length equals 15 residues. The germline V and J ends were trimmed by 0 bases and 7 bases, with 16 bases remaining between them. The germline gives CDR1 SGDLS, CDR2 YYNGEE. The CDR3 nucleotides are TGTGCCAGCAGCGTAGGGGGACTGGGAAAGGGGACCCAGTACTTC. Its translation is CASSVGGLGKGTQYF.

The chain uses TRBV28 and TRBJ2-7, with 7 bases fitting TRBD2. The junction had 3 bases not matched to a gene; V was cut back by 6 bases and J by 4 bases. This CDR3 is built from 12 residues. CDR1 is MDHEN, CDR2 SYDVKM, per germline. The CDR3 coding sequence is TGTGCCAGCAGGAGAGCGGGATACGAGCAGTACTTC. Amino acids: CASRRAGYEQYF.

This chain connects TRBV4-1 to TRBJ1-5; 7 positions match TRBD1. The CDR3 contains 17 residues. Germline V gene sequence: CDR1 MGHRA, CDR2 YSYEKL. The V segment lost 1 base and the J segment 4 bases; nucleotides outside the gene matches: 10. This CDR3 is CASSQGRGGQANQPQHF. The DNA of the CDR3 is TGCGCCAGCAGCCAAGGGAGGGGCGGACAGGCGAATCAGCCCCAGCATTTT.

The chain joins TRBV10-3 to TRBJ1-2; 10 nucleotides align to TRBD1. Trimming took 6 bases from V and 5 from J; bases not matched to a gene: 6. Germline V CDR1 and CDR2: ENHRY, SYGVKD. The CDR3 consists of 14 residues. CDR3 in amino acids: CAISKGTGEYGYTF. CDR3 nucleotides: TGTGCCATCAGCAAAGGGACAGGGGAGTATGGCTACACCTTC.

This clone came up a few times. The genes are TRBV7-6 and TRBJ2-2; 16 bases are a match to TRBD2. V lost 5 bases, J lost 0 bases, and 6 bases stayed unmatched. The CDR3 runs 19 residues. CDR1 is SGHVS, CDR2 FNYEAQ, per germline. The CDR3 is CASSHGTSGGDSNTGELFF. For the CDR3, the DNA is TGTGCCAGCAGCCATGGGACTAGCGGGGGGGACTCGAACACCGGGGAGCTGTTTTTT.